These 10 T cell receptor beta chains share one sample of origin, sequenced in a study of T cells in Graves' hyperthyroidism and ophthalmopathy. The investigators amplified TCR beta CDR3 regions from RNA transcripts. First-round RT-PCR of the TCR CDR3 relied on the HTBI primer set. TCRdb used MiXCR to reprocess the multiplex PCR reads, holding one entry per CDR3 protein. The sample has over 500,000 distinct CDR3 sequences; around 50% are singletons. The source material was peripheral blood or thyroid tissue (not recorded which). The receptors come from an adult woman with Graves' disease, either hyperthyroidism or ophthalmopathy (not recorded which).

V and J are TRBV5-1 and TRBJ1-2; 8 nucleotides line up with TRBD1. Germline V gives CDR1 SGHRS, CDR2 YFSETQ. The V segment lost 2 bases and the J segment 4 bases; nucleotides outside the gene matches: 4. The CDR3 length is 14 residues. The DNA of the CDR3 is TGCGCCAGCAGCTTTGGACAGGGCCGCTATGGCTACACCTTC. Amino acid sequence: CASSFGQGRYGYTF.

This clonotype was counted between two and nine times. The CDR3 here is CSSIRGGTEAFF. The CDR3 DNA sequence: TGCAGCTCCATTCGAGGGGGGACTGAAGCTTTCTTT. The rearrangement uses TRBV29-1 and TRBJ1-1; a possible D gene is TRBD1 (6 bases). The CDR3 is 12 amino acids. Germline V gene data show CDR1 as SQVTM and CDR2 as ANQGSEA. The V end lost 8 bases, the J end lost 5 bases, and 15 bases lay between the germline ends. The full variable domain, completed using reference TRBV29-1 and TRBJ1-1, is SAVISQKPSRDICQRGTSLTIQCQVDSQVTMMFWYRQQPGQSLTLIATANQGSEATYESGFVIDKFPISRPNLTFSTLTVSNMSPEDSSIYLCSSIRGGTEAFFGQGTRLTVV.

The chain carries TRBV29-1 and TRBJ2-7; no reliable D call. Germline V gene lookup returns CDR1 SQVTM and CDR2 ANQGSEA. The length of the CDR3 is 13 residues. Deletions cut 7 bases from V and 3 bases from J, with 16 bases between. As DNA, the CDR3 is TGCAGCGCGTCATGGGAAGCCCACTACGAGCAGTACTTC. As protein: CSASWEAHYEQYF.

About this clonotype: The junction differs from germline at one of its ends, possibly a read error. The chain links TRBV5-1 to TRBJ2-7; TRBD2 is a possible D gene (6 bases). The CDR3 consists of 14 residues. Germline V gene lookup returns CDR1 SGHRS and CDR2 YFSETQ. CDR3 bases: TGTGCCAGCAGCTTGGCGCTAGCGAGATACGAGCAGTACTTC. Amino acid sequence: CASSLALARYEQYF.

The chain employs TRBV7-6 and TRBJ1-1; 8 bases are shared with TRBD1. Germline trimming cut 5 bases from V and 5 bases from J; bases unmatched to any gene: 13. Germline V lookup: CDR1 SGHVS, CDR2 FNYEAQ. This CDR3 is 16 amino acids long. The CDR3 nucleotides are TGTGCCAGCAGCCCCCCCGGGACAGGTGGGAAAACTGAAGCTTTCTTT. Translated: CASSPPGTGGKTEAFF.

The CDR3 protein is CASSILAGTGANSNQPQHF. CDR3 coding DNA: TGTGCCAGTAGTATTCTCGCCGGGACAGGGGCCAATAGCAATCAGCCCCAGCATTTT. The chain combines TRBV19 with TRBJ1-5; 10 nucleotides align to TRBD1. Germline values: CDR1 LNHDA, CDR2 SQIVND (reference sequence). The junction had 11 bases not matched to a gene; V was cut back by 3 bases and J by 0 bases. The CDR3 runs to 19 residues.

CDR3 coding DNA: TGTGCCATCGGGATGAGTCTGGCAGGGATCGGCACCGGGGAGCTGTTTTTT. This codes for CAIGMSLAGIGTGELFF. The chain employs TRBV10-3 and TRBJ2-2; perhaps TRBD1 as D (5 bases). Trimming stripped 8 bases from V and 4 bases from J, with 23 bases between. The CDR3 is made up of 17 amino acids. CDR1 and CDR2 (germline): ENHRY, SYGVKD.

The chain links TRBV7-8 to TRBJ2-7; 10 nucleotides match TRBD2. The trim removed 1 base at V and 8 bases at J, leaving 11 bases unmatched. CDR3 length equals 16 residues. The germline V gene encodes CDR1 SGHVS and CDR2 FQNEAQ. The CDR3 sequence: CASSLVGWTSGFQQYF. CDR3 nucleotide sequence: TGTGCCAGCAGCTTAGTCGGTTGGACTAGCGGTTTTCAGCAGTACTTC.

As concerns this clonotype: Since a much larger clone is just one base distant, this may be a read error. The chain couples TRBV7-2 to TRBJ2-7, with TRBD1 as a possible D gene (5 bases). Per the germline V gene, CDR1 is SGHTA and CDR2 is FQGNSA. CDR3 length: 14 residues. The CDR3 DNA follows: TGTGCCAGCAGCCAGGGCCCAGCCTCCTGCGAGCAGTACTTC. It specifies CASSQGPASCEQYF.

The rearrangement uses TRBV10-3 and TRBJ1-6; tentatively, D is TRBD1 (6 bases). The V end lost 6 bases, the J end lost 10 bases, and 16 bases lay between the germline ends. In germline, CDR1 is ENHRY, CDR2 SYGVKD. The length of the CDR3 is 14 residues. The CDR3 reads CAIRGGQRGSPLHF. CDR3 nucleotides: TGTGCCATCAGGGGAGGACAGAGGGGCTCACCCCTCCACTTT.